These 26 T cell receptor beta chains share one sample of origin, sequenced in a study of blood T cell repertoires in COVID-19. Using immunoSEQ multiplex PCR, the repertoire was profiled, and TCRdb retains in-frame clones only, with some absent. The sample has around 400,000 clones; roughly 90% are singletons. The specimen sequenced was PBMCs or T cells enriched from blood (not recorded which). Every receptor here comes from a middle-aged woman who had been exposed to COVID-19.

The J gene is TRBJ1-4, the V gene TRBV19; D possibly corresponds to TRBD1 (5 bases). Per the germline V gene, CDR1 is LNHDA and CDR2 is SQIVND (reference sequence). Trimming removed 7 bases from V and 8 bases from J, with 20 bases in between. The CDR3 is 15 residues long. In nucleotides, the CDR3 is TGTGCCAGTACGGGAAGCTGGGGGGTTAAGGAAAAACTGTTTTTT. It translates to CASTGSWGVKEKLFF.

The chain recombines TRBV14 with TRBJ1-1, with D tentatively TRBD1 (6 bases). CDR1 SGHDN and CDR2 FVKESK come from the germline V gene. The CDR3 runs 15 residues. The V end lost 1 base, the J end lost 1 base, and 10 bases lay between the germline ends. In nucleotides, the CDR3 is TGTGCCAGCAGCCAAGGAGACAGGTGGAACACTGAAGCTTTCTTT. Protein product: CASSQGDRWNTEAFF.

The V call is TRBV12-3 or TRBV12-4, the J call TRBJ1-3; D gene ambiguous. V lost 7 bases to trimming and J lost 4 bases, with 8 bases between them. The CDR3 length is 12 residues. DNA for the CDR3: TGTGCCAGCACCCTCAGGGGAAACACCATATATTTT. As protein: CASTLRGNTIYF.

This clone was seen just once. The rearrangement links TRBV2 to TRBJ1-2; perhaps TRBD1 as D (5 bases). The CDR3 covers 13 residues. The V gene's germline CDR1 is SNHLY and CDR2 FYNNEI. V shed 4 bases and J shed 5 bases, with 11 bases lying between them. The CDR3 DNA follows: TGTGCCAGCAGTGCGACAGCAAAATATGGCTACACCTTC. Its translation: CASSATAKYGYTF.

Notes on this clone: A read error is possible here, since a much larger clone lies one base away. The V and J genes are TRBV7-8 and TRBJ1-1, with D unclear. CDR3 size: 13 residues. Germline loops: CDR1 SGHVS, CDR2 FQNEAQ. The ends were cut back, 5 bases at V and 0 bases at J, with 7 bases in the middle. The CDR3 bases are TGTGCCAGCAGCCCCGGGATGAACACTGAAGCTTTCTTT. Translated, it gives CASSPGMNTEAFF.

The rearrangement links TRBV19 to TRBJ1-2; TRBD1 is a possible D gene (6 bases). The CDR3 contains 12 residues. Germline lookup yields CDR1 LNHDA and CDR2 SQIVND (reference sequence). The germline V and J ends were trimmed by 7 bases and 8 bases, with 14 bases remaining between them. Written as DNA, the CDR3 is TGTGCCAGTACCGCAATCAGGGGCGGCTACACCTTC. Protein: CASTAIRGGYTF.

This rearrangement joins TRBV7-2 to TRBJ2-1; 9 nucleotides align to TRBD2. With V trimmed by 5 bases and J by 0 bases, 5 bases remained unmatched. Germline V gives CDR1 SGHTA, CDR2 FQGNSA. This CDR3 contains 16 residues. This CDR3 reads CASSTRGGSSYNEQFF. CDR3 DNA: TGTGCCAGCAGCACGCGGGGGGGGAGCTCCTACAATGAGCAGTTCTTC.

This clone was seen only once. V gene TRBV24-1 combines with J gene TRBJ2-3; possibly TRBD2 for D (5 bases). Germline V lookup: CDR1 KGHDR, CDR2 SFDVKD. The CDR3 extends over 14 amino acids. Trimming stripped 2 bases from V and 5 bases from J, with 10 bases between. The CDR3 bases are TGTGCCACCAGTGATTCTGCGGGTGTAGATACGCAGTATTTT. Its translation is CATSDSAGVDTQYF.

The chain combines TRBV19 with TRBJ2-3; D possibly corresponds to TRBD1 (5 bases). Germline V gives CDR1 LNHDA, CDR2 SQIVND (reference sequence). V was cut by 5 bases and J by 1 base, with 7 bases left in between. This CDR3 is built from 13 residues. CDR3 nucleotides: TGTGCCAGTAGTGTACAGGGCACAGATACGCAGTATTTT. As protein: CASSVQGTDTQYF.

The V gene is TRBV19, the J gene TRBJ1-1; perhaps TRBD1 as D (6 bases). V lost 7 bases and J lost 1, with 13 bases in between. Per the germline V gene, CDR1 is LNHDA and CDR2 is SQIVND (reference sequence). This CDR3 is built from 14 residues. The CDR3 nucleotides are TGTGCCAGTAATCCGGGACATAGGAACACTGAAGCTTTCTTT. This encodes CASNPGHRNTEAFF.

The gene calls are TRBV27 and TRBJ2-7; 8 nucleotides match TRBD2. V lost 3 bases to trimming and J lost 4 bases; unmatched junction nucleotides: 5. The V gene's germline CDR1 is MNHEY and CDR2 SMNVEV (reference sequence). This CDR3 spans 14 amino acids. CDR3 DNA: TGTGCCAGCAGTTTGGCGGGACTAGAGTACGAGCAGTACTTC. It encodes CASSLAGLEYEQYF.

The V gene is TRBV19, the J gene TRBJ1-2; D remains unclear. V was trimmed by 7 bases and J by 2 bases, leaving 8 bases between them. CDR1 LNHDA and CDR2 SQIVND come from the germline V gene (reference sequence). CDR3 length: 12 residues. The CDR3 DNA follows: TGTGCCAGTAAAGTGCAGAACTATGGCTACACCTTC. Its protein is CASKVQNYGYTF.

The CDR3 DNA follows: TGCGCCAGCAATCAGGACTTTGGGTACGAGCAGTACTTC. Translating it yields CASNQDFGYEQYF. The chain employs TRBV10-1 and TRBJ2-7, with D possibly TRBD2 on 5 matching bases. Germline CDR1 reads WNHNN; CDR2 reads SYGVQD (reference sequence). Trimming stripped 7 bases from V and 4 bases from J, with 14 bases between. The CDR3 covers 13 residues.

This chain joins TRBV30 and TRBJ1-1, with D tentatively TRBD1 (5 bases). This CDR3 has 11 residues. Germline loops: CDR1 GTSNPN, CDR2 SVGIG (reference sequence). Deletions cut 4 bases from V and 6 bases from J, with 9 bases between. CDR3 sequence: CAWTGLAEAFF. CDR3 DNA: TGTGCCTGGACAGGGTTGGCTGAAGCTTTCTTT.

In this sample, this clone turned up once. The chain recombines TRBV6-5 with TRBJ1-5, with D maybe TRBD1 (5 bases). Trimming took 1 base from V and 1 from J, leaving 8 bases between them. The germline V gene has CDR1 MNHEY and CDR2 SVGAGI. CDR3 length: 15 residues. DNA of the CDR3: TGTGCCAGCAGTTACTATCGGGGGAGCAATCAGCCCCAGCATTTT. As protein: CASSYYRGSNQPQHF.

The rearrangement joins TRBV19 to TRBJ1-4; D is unclear. V lost 7 bases to trimming and J lost 4 bases, with 7 bases between them. This CDR3 has 12 amino acids. Germline-derived CDR1 and CDR2 are LNHDA and SQIVND (reference sequence). CDR3 protein: CASTGVNEKLFF. CDR3 sequence (DNA): TGTGCCAGTACAGGTGTTAATGAAAAACTGTTTTTT.

The chain couples TRBV29-1 to TRBJ2-7; 11 bases align to TRBD1. Germline V gene sequence: CDR1 SQVTM, CDR2 ANQGSEA. V shed 3 bases and J 4 bases; nucleotides not matched to a gene: 5. This CDR3 is built from 14 residues. CDR3 protein: CSVDIGQGAYEQYF. The CDR3 DNA is TGCAGCGTTGACATAGGACAGGGGGCTTACGAGCAGTACTTC.

V usage is TRBV18 and J usage is TRBJ2-7; D uncertain. This CDR3 has 14 amino acids. Trimming stripped 1 base from V and 2 bases from J, with 9 bases between. Germline assignment: CDR1 KGHSH and CDR2 LQKENI. The DNA of the CDR3 is TGTGCCAGCTCACCACAAGTCGGTACCTACGAGCAGTACTTC. Residues: CASSPQVGTYEQYF.

The V and J genes are TRBV9 and TRBJ2-3; 13 nucleotides line up with TRBD2. CDR1 SGDLS and CDR2 YYNGEE come from the germline V gene. The CDR3 is 16 amino acids. J lost 6 bases, V lost 3 bases, and 7 bases had no gene match. The CDR3 protein is CASSASGTSGKDTQYF. The CDR3 coding sequence is TGTGCCAGCAGCGCATCCGGGACTAGCGGGAAGGATACGCAGTATTTT.

For the CDR3, the DNA is TGTGCCAGCAGCTTAGCAGGGCGGGGGTTGAATGAGCAGTTCTTC. Translating gives CASSLAGRGLNEQFF. The chain recombines TRBV13 with TRBJ2-1; 7 bases fit TRBD2. Trimming cost V 1 base and J 7 bases; bases outside gene matches: 7. Germline loops: CDR1 PRHDT, CDR2 FYEKMQ (reference sequence). The CDR3 consists of 15 residues. The full variable domain, its missing parts supplied by reference TRBV13 and TRBJ2-1, is AAGVIQSPRHLIKEKRETATLKCYPIPRHDTVYWYQQGPGQDPQFLISFYEKMQSDKGSIPDRFSAQQFSDYHSELNMSSLELGDSALYFCASSLAGRGLNEQFFGPGTRLTVL.

The genes are TRBV5-1 and TRBJ2-3, with D tentatively TRBD2 (7 bases). The germline V and J ends were trimmed by 5 bases and 4 bases, with 11 bases remaining between them. The germline gives CDR1 SGHRS, CDR2 YFSETQ. The CDR3 runs to 13 residues. In DNA, the CDR3 is TGCGCCAGCAGGGAGGGGGGGCCAGATACGCAGTATTTT. Protein: CASREGGPDTQYF.

The chain uses TRBV11-3 and TRBJ2-2, with a possible D match to TRBD2 (6 bases). In germline, CDR1 is SGHNT, CDR2 YENEEA. V lost 10 bases, J lost 15 bases, and 9 bases lay in between. The CDR3 has 8 amino acids. In DNA form, the CDR3 reads TGTGCCACCCCGGGGGTGTTTTTT. Its translation is CATPGVFF.

V gene TRBV27 combines with J gene TRBJ1-1; TRBD1 might be the D (5 bases). CDR3 length: 15 residues. Germline CDR1 MNHEY, CDR2 SMNVEV (reference sequence). V lost 2 bases to trimming and J lost 1 base, with 11 bases between them. The CDR3: CASSLLGLGNTEAFF. The CDR3, as DNA: TGTGCCAGCAGTTTACTGGGGCTGGGGAACACTGAAGCTTTCTTT.

The chain is built from TRBV19 and TRBJ1-2; 8 bases fit TRBD1. Per the germline V gene, CDR1 is LNHDA and CDR2 is SQIVND (reference sequence). This CDR3 contains 14 residues. V was clipped by 5 bases and J by 6 bases; unmatched bases: 8. CDR3 DNA sequence: TGTGCCAGTAGTTCGACAGGGGCCGAACATGGCTACACCTTC. Its protein is CASSSTGAEHGYTF.

This chain uses TRBV5-1 with TRBJ1-3, with TRBD1 matching over 10 bases. The ends lost 4 bases at V and 1 base at J; junction bases unmatched: 8. The CDR3 sequence is 17 residues long. In germline, CDR1 is SGHRS, CDR2 YFSETQ. CDR3 amino acids: CASSIRDRGFSGNTIYF. The CDR3 bases are TGCGCCAGCAGCATCCGGGACAGGGGATTTTCTGGAAACACCATATATTTT.

This clone was found a few times. The chain joins TRBV10-1 to TRBJ2-2; D is possibly TRBD1 (5 bases). The V end lost 10 bases, the J end lost 5 bases, and 17 bases lay between the germline ends. The length of the CDR3 is 14 residues. Germline-derived CDR1 and CDR2 are WNHNN and SYGVQD (reference sequence). The CDR3 loop reads CATRSLQGTGELFF. The CDR3 region has the DNA TGCGCCACCCGGAGTCTCCAGGGAACCGGGGAGCTGTTTTTT.